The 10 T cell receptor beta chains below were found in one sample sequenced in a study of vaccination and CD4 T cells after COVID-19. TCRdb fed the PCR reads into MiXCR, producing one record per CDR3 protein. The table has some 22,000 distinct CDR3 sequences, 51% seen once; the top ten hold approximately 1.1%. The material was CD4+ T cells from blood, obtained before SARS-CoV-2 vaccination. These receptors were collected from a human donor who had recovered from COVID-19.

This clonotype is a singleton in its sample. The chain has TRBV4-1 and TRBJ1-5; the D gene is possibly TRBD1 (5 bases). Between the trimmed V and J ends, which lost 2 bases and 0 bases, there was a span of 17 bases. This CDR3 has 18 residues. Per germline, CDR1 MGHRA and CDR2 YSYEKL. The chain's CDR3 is CASSQTGTQAYSNQPQHF. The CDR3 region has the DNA TGCGCCAGCAGCCAAACCGGGACCCAAGCGTATAGCAATCAGCCCCAGCATTTT.

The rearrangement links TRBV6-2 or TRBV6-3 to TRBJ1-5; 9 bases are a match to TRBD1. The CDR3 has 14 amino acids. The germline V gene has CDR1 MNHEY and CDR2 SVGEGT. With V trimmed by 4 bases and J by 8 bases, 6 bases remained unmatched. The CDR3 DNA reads TGTGCCAGCAGTTCTCCGGGACAGGGTAAGCCCCAGCATTTT. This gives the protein CASSSPGQGKPQHF.

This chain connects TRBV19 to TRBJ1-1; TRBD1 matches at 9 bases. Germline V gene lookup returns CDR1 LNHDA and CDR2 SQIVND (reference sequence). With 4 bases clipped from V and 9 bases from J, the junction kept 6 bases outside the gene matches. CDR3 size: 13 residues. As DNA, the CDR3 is TGTGCCAGTAGTAGGGACAGGGCGTCACAAGCTTTCTTT. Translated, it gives CASSRDRASQAFF.

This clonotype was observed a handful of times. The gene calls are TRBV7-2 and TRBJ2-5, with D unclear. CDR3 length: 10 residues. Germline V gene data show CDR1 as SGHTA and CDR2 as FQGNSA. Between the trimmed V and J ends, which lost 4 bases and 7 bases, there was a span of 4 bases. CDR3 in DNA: TGTGCCAGCAGCTCAGGGACCCAGTACTTC. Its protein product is CASSSGTQYF.

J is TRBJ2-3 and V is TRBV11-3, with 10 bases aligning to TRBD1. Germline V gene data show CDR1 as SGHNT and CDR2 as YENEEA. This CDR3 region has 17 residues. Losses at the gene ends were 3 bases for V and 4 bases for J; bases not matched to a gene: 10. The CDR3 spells CASSFTGTGVRADTQYF. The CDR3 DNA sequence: TGTGCCAGCAGCTTCACCGGGACAGGGGTTCGCGCAGATACGCAGTATTTT.

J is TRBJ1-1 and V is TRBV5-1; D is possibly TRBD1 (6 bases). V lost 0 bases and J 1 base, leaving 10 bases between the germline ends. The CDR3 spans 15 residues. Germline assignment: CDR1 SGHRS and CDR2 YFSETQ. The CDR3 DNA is TGCGCCAGCAGCTTGGCGGGGGCTAGGAACACTGAAGCTTTCTTT. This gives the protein CASSLAGARNTEAFF.

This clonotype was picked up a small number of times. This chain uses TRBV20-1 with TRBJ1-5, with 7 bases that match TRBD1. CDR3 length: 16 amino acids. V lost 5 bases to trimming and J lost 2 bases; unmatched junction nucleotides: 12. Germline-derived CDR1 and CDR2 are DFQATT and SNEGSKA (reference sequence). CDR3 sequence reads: CSASKNRGFGNQPQHF. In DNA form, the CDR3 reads TGCAGTGCTTCTAAAAACAGGGGATTCGGCAATCAGCCCCAGCATTTT.

Here the CDR3 reads CAAGSQVSLHF. In DNA, the CDR3 is TGTGCCGCAGGCAGTCAGGTATCCCTCCACTTT. The chain joins TRBV6-1 to TRBJ1-6; D gene ambiguous. The CDR3 totals 11 residues. CDR1 MNHNS and CDR2 SASEGT come from the germline V gene. The germline V and J ends were trimmed by 11 bases and 14 bases, with 16 bases remaining between them.

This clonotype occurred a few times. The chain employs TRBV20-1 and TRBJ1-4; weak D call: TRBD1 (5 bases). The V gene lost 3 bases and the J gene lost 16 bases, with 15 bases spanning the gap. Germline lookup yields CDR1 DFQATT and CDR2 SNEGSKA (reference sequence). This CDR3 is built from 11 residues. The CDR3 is CSASPTGVPFF. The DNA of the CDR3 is TGCAGTGCTAGCCCCACAGGTGTTCCGTTTTTT.

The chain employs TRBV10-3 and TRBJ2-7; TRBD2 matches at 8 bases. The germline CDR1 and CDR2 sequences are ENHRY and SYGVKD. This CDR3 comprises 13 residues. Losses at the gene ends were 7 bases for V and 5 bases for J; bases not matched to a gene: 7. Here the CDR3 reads CAIMRAAGDEQYF. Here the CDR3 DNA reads TGTGCCATCATGCGGGCAGCGGGGGACGAGCAGTACTTC.